This T cell receptor (beta chain) originates from a study of glioma-infiltrating T cells (dated by TCRdb to about 2016). General notes on the study: Low-grade gliomas were WHO grade II oligodendrogliomas or astrocytomas, and glioblastomas were WHO grade IV tumors sampled at initial rather than recurrent diagnosis. Blood libraries targeted about 4- to 10-fold sequencing coverage of roughly 1 million peripheral T cells. Before surgery, glioma patients were given dexamethasone for six or fewer days. The paired cohort comprised three low-grade glioma patients, about eight primary glioblastoma patients and three non-glioma patients contributing non-neoplastic brain tissue. Each tissue-infiltrating repertoire was compared with the same patient's peripheral blood repertoire to measure divergence between tissue and blood T-cell populations. The study sequenced TCR alpha- and beta-chain repertoires from glioma tissue, from non-neoplastic brain tissue and from matched peripheral blood mononuclear cells.

Trimming leaves V shorter by 2 bases and J shorter by 2 bases, with the junction holding 12 bases beyond the gene matches. CDR1 and CDR2 are read off the germline V gene (reference sequence) as DFQATT and SNEGSKA. There are 17 amino acids in the CDR3, from cysteine to phenylalanine inclusive. The sequence is cut down to CDR3 DNA, 51 bases in frame from base 1. The iRepertoire nested amplicon-rescue multiplex PCR (arm-PCR) platform was used to amplify TCR alpha and beta CDR3 regions from RNA. One-step reverse transcription and amplification used about 100-400 ng of tissue mRNA or PBMC total RNA as input. Following bead purification, Illumina adapters were added by a secondary multiplex PCR, and the libraries were gel-purified between 200 and 400 bp. Demultiplexing relied on internal 6-nucleotide barcodes carried by the libraries. Libraries were sequenced on an Illumina MiSeq with 2x220 or 2x250 nucleotide paired-end reads. The study's processing was this. FLASH 1.2.11 was used to merge paired reads, and BWA-MEM then aligned the reads to the GRCh37 human genome before TRA and TRB reads were extracted. An IMGT-derived reference of cassette sequences and CDR3 motifs, with pseudogenes included, was used for V and J assignment. Three-frame translation of reads was performed, and productive CDR3s were defined as those with a C...FGXG motif and no stop codons. Clonotypes were defined as unique combinations of V-J cassette pair and CDR3 amino acid sequence. Reads were filtered by Hamming distance, with the threshold set by the sequence error rate of each sample in mapped regions. The public reads were reanalyzed by TCRdb: fastp trimming at Q25, MiXCR alignment, in-frame beta chains only. CDR3 protein duplicates are merged, each entry listing the most common genes and DNA. The V and J calls come from TCRdb's annotation, not from the publication. For this sample the table gives 400,000 or so distinct CDR3 sequences, of which about 40% were detected only once. Together, the top ten hold around 12% of the sample.

Findings and caveats that apply to the study as a whole: Very few CDR3 sequences were found to be shared between tissue and blood, and this scarcity was attributed to high CDR3 diversity and limited sampling. In non-neoplastic patients, VJ-independent divergence between tissue and blood fell below expectation, whereas in all gliomas, and especially in low-grade gliomas, the divergence rose above expectation. A signature set of shared blood CDR3 motifs marked patients with low tissue-blood divergence and was depleted in highly divergent patients. The group comparisons were based on small numbers of patients: three non-neoplastic, three low-grade glioma and seven to nine glioblastoma patients.

Immediately after resection, surgical brain or tumor specimens were cryofrozen in liquid nitrogen, and peripheral blood cells were collected at the same time. As concerns this clonotype: Its antigen has not been determined. No much larger clonotype is one base removed from it; base qualities were not supplied.

This sequence uses TRBV20-1 and TRBJ2-3; 8 middle bases align to TRBD2. Specimen: glioma tissue, nonneoplastic brain tissue, or PBMCs (not recorded which). The TCR was taken from a human donor with low-grade glioma or glioblastoma, undergoing nonglioma brain surgery, or in good health (not recorded which). The CDR3 protein is CSARPVAASGYTDTQYF. The DNA sequence reads TGCAGTGCTAGACCTGTTGCTGCTAGCGGGTACACAGATACGCAGTATTTT.